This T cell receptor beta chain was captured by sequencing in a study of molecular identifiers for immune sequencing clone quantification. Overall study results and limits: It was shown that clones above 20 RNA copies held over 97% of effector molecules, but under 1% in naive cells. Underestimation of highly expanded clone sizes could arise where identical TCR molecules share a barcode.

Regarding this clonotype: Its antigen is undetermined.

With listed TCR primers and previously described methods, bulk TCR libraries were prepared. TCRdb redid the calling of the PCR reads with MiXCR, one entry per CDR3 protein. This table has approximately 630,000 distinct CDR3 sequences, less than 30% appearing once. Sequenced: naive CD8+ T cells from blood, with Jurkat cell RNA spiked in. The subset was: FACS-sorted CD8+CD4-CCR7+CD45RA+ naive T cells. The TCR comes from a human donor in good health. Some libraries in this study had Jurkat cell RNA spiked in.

CDR3 sequence: CASSLKEPLLSYNSPLHF. The DNA for the CDR3 is TGTGCCAGCAGTTTAAAAGAACCGCTACTCTCCTATAATTCACCCCTCCACTTT. The chain employs TRBV27 and TRBJ1-6; D gene ambiguous. The CDR3 spans 18 residues. Per the germline V gene, CDR1 is MNHEY and CDR2 is SMNVEV (reference sequence). V gave up 2 bases and J gave up 0 bases, with 14 bases separating them.